The 2 T cell receptor beta chains below come from one sample, sequenced in a study of T cell repertoires in cytomegalovirus infection. Using its own MiXCR run on the reads, TCRdb lists one record per CDR3 protein. The sample lists fewer than 550,000 distinct CDR3 sequences, 26% seen once, with about 13% in the top ten. Sequences were obtained from PBMCs. All receptors come from a human donor in good health (CMV status not recorded). Some clones in this sample may be carry-over from other donors' samples.

V gene TRBV4-3 combines with J gene TRBJ2-4; D may be TRBD2 (7 bases). Germline V gene sequence: CDR1 LGHNA, CDR2 YSLEER. V dropped 1 base and J dropped 7 bases, with 17 bases sitting between them. The CDR3 covers 16 residues. The CDR3 DNA sequence: TGCGCCAGCAGCCAAGCTTCTGGGGGGGCGGAGAACATTCAGTACTTC. This encodes CASSQASGGAENIQYF.

The V and J genes are TRBV9 and TRBJ2-1, with 7 bases matching TRBD2. This CDR3 comprises 14 residues. The V segment lost 0 bases and the J segment 9 bases; nucleotides outside the gene matches: 6. Germline V lookup: CDR1 SGDLS, CDR2 YYNGEE. CDR3 sequence: CASSVASGEGEQFF. As DNA, the CDR3 is TGTGCCAGCAGCGTAGCTAGCGGAGAGGGTGAGCAGTTCTTC.